This TCR beta chain is drawn from a study of OX40 agonist ivuxolimab in advanced cancers. Study results and caveats: Averaged across samples, CD8+ T cells carried more expanded clones than CD4+ did. At 0.1 to 3.0 mg/kg, clonal expansion of CD4+ and CD8+ blood T cells had occurred by week 6.

Here immunoSEQ multiplex PCR was the method, and the copy in TCRdb shows in-frame clones only, minus some. The table lists some 19,000 clones, over 70% of them singletons. This CDR3 is built from 14 residues. J lost 6 bases, V lost 0 bases, and 5 bases had no gene match. Germline V lookup: CDR1 SGDLS, CDR2 YYNGEE. As concerns this clone: Its specificity is unknown.

V usage is TRBV9 and J usage is TRBJ1-2, with TRBD1 matching 7 bases. The clonotype was recovered from an adult with an advanced solid tumor such as melanoma, head and neck, liver or kidney cancer. The sequences come from CD4+ or CD8+ T cells sorted from blood, collected in a trial of the OX40 agonist ivuxolimab. CDR3 sequence: CASSVATGEDGYTF. The CDR3 coding sequence is TGTGCCAGCAGCGTAGCTACAGGGGAGGATGGCTACACCTTC.